The clone carrying this T cell receptor (beta chain) appeared a few times. Assay: immunoSEQ multiplex PCR; the TCRdb copy retains only in-frame clones and omits some. The data contain 40,000 to 50,000 clones, roughly 77% of them singletons. The CDR3 is 17 amino acids. After removal of 0 bases from V and 4 bases from J, the junction contained 5 bases not matched to a gene. CDR1 is SGHDT, CDR2 YYEEEE, per germline. The entry originates in a study of neoadjuvant anti-PD-1 for oral cavity cancer. Time point described: after neoadjuvant nivolumab, at surgical resection. PBMCs were not maintained or expanded in culture before analysis.

The chain joins TRBV5-6 to TRBJ2-1, with 12 bases identical to TRBD2. The TCR sequence derives from a person aged 40 to 85 with oral cavity squamous cell carcinoma. The sample consisted of PBMCs, taken after nivolumab (anti-PD-1) treatment. CDR3: CASSLERTSGAYNEQFF. DNA for the CDR3: TGTGCCAGCAGCTTGGAACGGACTAGCGGGGCTTACAATGAGCAGTTCTTC.